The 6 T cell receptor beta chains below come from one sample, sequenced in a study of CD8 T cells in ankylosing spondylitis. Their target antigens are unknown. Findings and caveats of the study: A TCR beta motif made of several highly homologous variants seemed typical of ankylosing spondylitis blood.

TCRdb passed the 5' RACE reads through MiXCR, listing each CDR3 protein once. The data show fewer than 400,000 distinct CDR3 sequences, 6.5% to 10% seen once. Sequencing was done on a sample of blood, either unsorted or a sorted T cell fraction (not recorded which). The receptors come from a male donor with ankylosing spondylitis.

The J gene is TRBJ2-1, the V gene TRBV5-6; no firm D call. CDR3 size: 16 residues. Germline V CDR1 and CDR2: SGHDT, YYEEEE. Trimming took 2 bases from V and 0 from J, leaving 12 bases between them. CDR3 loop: CASSFNPHYSYNEQFF. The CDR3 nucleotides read TGTGCCAGCAGCTTTAATCCCCACTACTCCTACAATGAGCAGTTCTTC.

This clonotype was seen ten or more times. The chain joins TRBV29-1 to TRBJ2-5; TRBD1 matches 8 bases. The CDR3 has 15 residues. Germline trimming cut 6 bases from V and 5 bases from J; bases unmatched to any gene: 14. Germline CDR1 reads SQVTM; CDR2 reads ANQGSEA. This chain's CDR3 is CSVATTDRAVETQYF. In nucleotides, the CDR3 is TGCAGCGTCGCCACAACGGACAGGGCGGTGGAGACCCAGTACTTC. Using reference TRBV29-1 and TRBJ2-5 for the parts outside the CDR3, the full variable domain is SAVISQKPSRDICQRGTSLTIQCQVDSQVTMMFWYRQQPGQSLTLIATANQGSEATYESGFVIDKFPISRPNLTFSTLTVSNMSPEDSSIYLCSVATTDRAVETQYFGPGTRLLVL.

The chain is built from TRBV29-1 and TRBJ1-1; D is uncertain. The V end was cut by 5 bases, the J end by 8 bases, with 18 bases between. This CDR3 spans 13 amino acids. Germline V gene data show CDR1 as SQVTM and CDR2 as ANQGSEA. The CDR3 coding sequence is TGCAGCGTTACCGGTCGTTTTCGTAGCGAAGCTTTCTTT. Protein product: CSVTGRFRSEAFF.

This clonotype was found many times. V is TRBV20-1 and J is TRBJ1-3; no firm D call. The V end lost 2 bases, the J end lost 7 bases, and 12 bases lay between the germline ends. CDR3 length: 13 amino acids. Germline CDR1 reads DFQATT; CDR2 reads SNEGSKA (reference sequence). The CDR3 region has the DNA TGCAGTGCTAGATACCCGCCGGGGAACACCATATATTTT. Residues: CSARYPPGNTIYF.

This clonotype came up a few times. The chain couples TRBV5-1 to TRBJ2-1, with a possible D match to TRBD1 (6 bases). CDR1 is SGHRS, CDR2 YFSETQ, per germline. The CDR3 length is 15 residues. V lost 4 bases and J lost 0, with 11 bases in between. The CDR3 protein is CASSPGHSSYNEQFF. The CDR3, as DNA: TGCGCCAGCAGCCCGGGACATAGCTCCTACAATGAGCAGTTCTTC. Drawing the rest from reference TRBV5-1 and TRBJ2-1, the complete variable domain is KAGVTQTPRYLIKTRGQQVTLSCSPISGHRSVSWYQQTPGQGLQFLFEYFSETQRNKGNFPGRFSGRQFSNSRSEMNVSTLELGDSALYLCASSPGHSSYNEQFFGPGTRLTVL.

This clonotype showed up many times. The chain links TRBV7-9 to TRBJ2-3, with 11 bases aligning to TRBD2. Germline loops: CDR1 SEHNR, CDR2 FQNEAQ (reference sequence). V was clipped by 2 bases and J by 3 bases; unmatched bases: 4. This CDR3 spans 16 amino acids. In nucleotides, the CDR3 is TGTGCCAGCAGCTTACTAGCGGGAGGTCCTACAGATACGCAGTATTTT. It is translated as CASSLLAGGPTDTQYF.